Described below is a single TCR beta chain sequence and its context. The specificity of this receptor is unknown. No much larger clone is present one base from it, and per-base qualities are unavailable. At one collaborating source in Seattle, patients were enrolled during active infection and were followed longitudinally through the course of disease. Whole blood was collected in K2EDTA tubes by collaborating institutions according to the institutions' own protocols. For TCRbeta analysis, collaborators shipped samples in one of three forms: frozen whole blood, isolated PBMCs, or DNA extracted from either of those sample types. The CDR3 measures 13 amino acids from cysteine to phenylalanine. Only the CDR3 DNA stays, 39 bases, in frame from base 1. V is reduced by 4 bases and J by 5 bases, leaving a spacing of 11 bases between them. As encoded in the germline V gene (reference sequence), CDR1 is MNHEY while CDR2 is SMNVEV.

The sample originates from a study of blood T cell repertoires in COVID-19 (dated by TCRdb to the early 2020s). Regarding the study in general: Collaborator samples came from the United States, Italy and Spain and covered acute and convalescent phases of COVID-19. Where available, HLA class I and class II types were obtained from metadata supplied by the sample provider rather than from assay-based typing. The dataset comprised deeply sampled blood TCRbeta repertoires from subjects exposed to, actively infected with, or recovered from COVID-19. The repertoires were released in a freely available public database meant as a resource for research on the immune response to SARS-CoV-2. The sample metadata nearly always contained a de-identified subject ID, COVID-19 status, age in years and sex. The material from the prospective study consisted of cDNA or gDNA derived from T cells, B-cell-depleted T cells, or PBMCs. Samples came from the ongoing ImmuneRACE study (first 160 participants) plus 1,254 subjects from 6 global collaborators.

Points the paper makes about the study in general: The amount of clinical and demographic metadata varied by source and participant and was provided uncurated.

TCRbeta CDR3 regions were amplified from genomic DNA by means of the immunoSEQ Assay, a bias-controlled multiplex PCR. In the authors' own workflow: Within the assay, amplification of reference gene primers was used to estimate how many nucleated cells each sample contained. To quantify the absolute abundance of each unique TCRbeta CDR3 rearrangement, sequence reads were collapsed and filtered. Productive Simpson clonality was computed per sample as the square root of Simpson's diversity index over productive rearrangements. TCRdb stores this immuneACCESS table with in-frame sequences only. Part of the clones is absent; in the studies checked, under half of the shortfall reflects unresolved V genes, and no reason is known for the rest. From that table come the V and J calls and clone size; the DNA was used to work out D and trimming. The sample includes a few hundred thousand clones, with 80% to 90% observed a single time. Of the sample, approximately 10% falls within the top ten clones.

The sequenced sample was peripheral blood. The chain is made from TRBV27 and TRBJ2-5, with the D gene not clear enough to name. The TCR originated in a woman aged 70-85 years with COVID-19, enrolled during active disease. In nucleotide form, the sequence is TGTGCCAGCAGTTGGTCCTTAGCCGAGACCCAGTACTTC. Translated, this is CASSWSLAETQYF.